Reported below is one T cell receptor beta chain. These data are taken from a study of blood T cell repertoires in COVID-19. Background on the study: T cells, B-cell-depleted T cells, or PBMCs provided the cDNA or gDNA that served as material.

This table comes from immunoSEQ multiplex PCR, and its TCRdb copy is limited to in-frame clones, with some not included. Of about 170,000 clones listed, about 88% are singletons. This CDR3 is built from 13 residues. The germline V gene has CDR1 SGHTA and CDR2 FQGNSA. V was clipped by 4 bases and J by 8 bases, with 11 bases between them. The TCR comes from a woman aged 80 or over in a cohort sampled during active or convalescent COVID-19. The chain uses TRBV7-2 and TRBJ2-2, with D possibly being TRBD1 (5 bases). Sequencing input: peripheral blood. This chain's CDR3 is CASSSLRQGELFF. The CDR3 nucleotides are TGTGCCAGCAGCTCCCTACGACAGGGGGAGCTGTTTTTT. The entire variable domain, with the rest obtained from reference TRBV7-2 and TRBJ2-2, is as follows: GAGVSQSPSNKVTEKGKDVELRCDPISGHTALYWYRQSLGQGLEFLIYFQGNSAPDKSGLPSDRFSAERTGGSVSTLTIQRTQQEDSAVYLCASSSLRQGELFFGEGSRLTVL.